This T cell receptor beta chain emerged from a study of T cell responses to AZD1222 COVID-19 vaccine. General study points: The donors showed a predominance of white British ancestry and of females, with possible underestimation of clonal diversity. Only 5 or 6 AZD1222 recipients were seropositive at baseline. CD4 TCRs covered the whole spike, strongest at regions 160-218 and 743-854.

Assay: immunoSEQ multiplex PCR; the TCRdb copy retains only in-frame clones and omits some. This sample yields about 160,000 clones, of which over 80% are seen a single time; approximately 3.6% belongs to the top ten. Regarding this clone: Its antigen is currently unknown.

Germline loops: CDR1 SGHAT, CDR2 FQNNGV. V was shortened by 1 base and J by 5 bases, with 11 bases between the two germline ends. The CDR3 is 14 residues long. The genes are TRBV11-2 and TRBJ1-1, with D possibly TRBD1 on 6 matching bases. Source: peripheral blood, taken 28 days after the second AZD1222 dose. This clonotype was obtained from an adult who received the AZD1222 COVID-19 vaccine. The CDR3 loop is CASSLGQGSTEAFF. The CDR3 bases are TGTGCCAGCAGCTTAGGGCAGGGGAGTACTGAAGCTTTCTTT.